Included here is one T cell receptor (beta chain) sequence, with context. This sample was taken from a study of shared clonotypes between healthy human individuals. Study as a whole: Donors were two women and three men aged 18 to 49. Researchers assigned three CD4 naive, three CD4 memory, two CD8 naive and one CD8 memory plate to each donor.

Data came from immunoSEQ multiplex PCR; TCRdb stores just in-frame clones and leaves some out. This sample carries 2 million to 3 million clones, approximately 90% of them seen once, and the ten largest clones take around 0.14%. The CDR3 sequence is 12 residues long. The clonotype was recovered from a man aged 18 to 29 in good health. Source material: naive CD4+ T cells sorted from blood. Subset of the sample: CD45RA+ positively selected. V gene TRBV21-1 combines with J gene TRBJ2-7; the D call of TRBD1 is as the table states it, not checked on the DNA. TRBV21-1 corresponds to a pseudogene. CDR3 DNA: TGTGCCAGCAGGGGGCGGCCCTACGAGCAGTACTTC. It is translated as CASRGRPYEQYF.